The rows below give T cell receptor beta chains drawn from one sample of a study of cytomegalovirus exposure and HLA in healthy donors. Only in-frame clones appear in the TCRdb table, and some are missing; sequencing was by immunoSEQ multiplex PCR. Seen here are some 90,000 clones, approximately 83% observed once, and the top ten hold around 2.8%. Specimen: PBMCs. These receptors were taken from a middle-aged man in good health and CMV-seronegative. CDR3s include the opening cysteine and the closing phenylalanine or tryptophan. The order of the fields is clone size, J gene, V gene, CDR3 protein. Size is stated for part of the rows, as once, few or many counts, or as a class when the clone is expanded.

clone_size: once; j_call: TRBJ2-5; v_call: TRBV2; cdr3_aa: CASSETRAGYF
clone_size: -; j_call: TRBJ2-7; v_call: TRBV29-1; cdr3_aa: CSVEVRDRVIHEQYF
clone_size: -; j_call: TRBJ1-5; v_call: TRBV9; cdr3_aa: CASSVESGSQPQHF
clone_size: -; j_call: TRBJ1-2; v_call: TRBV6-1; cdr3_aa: CASSEDSSYYGYTF
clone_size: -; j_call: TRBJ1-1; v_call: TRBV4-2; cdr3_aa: CASSQDRGANTEAFF
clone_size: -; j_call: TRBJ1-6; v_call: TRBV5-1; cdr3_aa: CASSLVLGRVSYNSPLHF
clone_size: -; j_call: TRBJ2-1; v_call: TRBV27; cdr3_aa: CASSLVRGGQNEQFF
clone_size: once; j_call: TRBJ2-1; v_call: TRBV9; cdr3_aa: CASSVEAGGHGEQFF
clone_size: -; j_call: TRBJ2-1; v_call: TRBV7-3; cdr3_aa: CASSARRSNEQFF
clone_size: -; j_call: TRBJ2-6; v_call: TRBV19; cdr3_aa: CASKLGRGSGANVLTF
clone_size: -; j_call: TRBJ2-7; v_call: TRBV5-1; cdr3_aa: CASSQDGGAVYEQYF
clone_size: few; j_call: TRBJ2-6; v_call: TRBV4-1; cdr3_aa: CASRRGQGARGANVLTF
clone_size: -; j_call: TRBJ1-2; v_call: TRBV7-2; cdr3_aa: CASSYPGQGRGYTF
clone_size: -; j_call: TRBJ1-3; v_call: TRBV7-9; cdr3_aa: CASSLTGSSGNTIYF
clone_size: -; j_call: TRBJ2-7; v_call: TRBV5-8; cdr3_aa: CASSSGTGSSYEQYF
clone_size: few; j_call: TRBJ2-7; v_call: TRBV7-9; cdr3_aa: CASRLAGNSYEQYF
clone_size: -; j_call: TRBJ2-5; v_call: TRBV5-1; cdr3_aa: CASSLGAGSETQYF
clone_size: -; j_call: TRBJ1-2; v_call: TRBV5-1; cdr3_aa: CASSRGGEGYGYTF
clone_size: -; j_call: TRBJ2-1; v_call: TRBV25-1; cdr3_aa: CASSKRGGAYNEQFF
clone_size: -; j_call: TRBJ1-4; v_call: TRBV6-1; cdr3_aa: CASSVTGGMTNEKLFF
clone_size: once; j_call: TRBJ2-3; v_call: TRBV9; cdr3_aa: CASSVRPVSTDTQYF
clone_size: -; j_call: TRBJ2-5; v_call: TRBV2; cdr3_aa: CASSPNSRQGGQETQYF
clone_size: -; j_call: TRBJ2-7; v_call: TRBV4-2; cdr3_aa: CASSQGVERYF
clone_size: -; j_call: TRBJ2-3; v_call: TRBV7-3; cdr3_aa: CASSLDGAGATQYF
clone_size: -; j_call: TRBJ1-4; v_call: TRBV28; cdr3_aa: CASSLHNPGVSNEKLFF
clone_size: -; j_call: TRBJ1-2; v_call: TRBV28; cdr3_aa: CASSRRILQGARGYGYTF
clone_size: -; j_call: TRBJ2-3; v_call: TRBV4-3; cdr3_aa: CASSQRGGNTDTQYF
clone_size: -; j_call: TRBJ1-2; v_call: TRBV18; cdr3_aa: CASSPLGQGEANYGYTF
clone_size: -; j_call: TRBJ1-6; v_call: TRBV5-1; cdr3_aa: CASSLAKGGNNSPLHF
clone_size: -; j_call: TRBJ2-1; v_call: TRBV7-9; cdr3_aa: CASSLRAGGLDEQFF
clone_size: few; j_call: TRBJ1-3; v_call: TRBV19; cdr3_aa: CASNFDSGNTIYF
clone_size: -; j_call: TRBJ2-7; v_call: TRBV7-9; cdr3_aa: CASSRAGNF
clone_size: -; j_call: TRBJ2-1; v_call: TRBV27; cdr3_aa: CASSSSGGGLNEQFF
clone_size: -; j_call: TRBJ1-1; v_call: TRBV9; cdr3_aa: CASSVGQGSTEAFF
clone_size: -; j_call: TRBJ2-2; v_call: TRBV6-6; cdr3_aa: CASSYDRGSGELFF
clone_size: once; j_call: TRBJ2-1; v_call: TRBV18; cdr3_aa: CASSPDRGQFNEQFF
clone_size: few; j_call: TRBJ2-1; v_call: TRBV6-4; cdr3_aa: CASSEEGGTYNEQFF
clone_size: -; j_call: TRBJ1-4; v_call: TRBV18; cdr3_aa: CASSLTGAHNEKLFF
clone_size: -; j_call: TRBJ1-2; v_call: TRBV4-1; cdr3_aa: CASSQGTGYNGYTF
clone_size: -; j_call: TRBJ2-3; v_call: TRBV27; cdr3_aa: CASIPLYGLTDTQYF
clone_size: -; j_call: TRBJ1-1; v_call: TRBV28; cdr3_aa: CATPSDRTGTMNTEAFF
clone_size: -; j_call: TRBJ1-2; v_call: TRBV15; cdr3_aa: CATRVTTNYGYTF
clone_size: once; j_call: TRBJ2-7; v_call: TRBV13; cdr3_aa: CASSLRVAGNFVEQYF
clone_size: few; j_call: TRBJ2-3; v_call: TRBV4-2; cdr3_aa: CASSQGGLRTDTQYF
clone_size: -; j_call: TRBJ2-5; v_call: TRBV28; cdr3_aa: CASSWAAQETQYF
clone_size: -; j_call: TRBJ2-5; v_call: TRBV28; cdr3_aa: CASSILSGGAVTETQYF
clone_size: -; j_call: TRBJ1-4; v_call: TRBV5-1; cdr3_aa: CASSRGGRVSNEKLFF
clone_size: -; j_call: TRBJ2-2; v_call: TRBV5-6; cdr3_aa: CASSLTVLAGVLWTGELFF
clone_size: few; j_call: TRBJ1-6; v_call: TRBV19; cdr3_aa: CASNPGGNSPLHF
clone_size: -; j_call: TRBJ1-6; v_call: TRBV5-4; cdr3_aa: CASSLQGSANSPLHF
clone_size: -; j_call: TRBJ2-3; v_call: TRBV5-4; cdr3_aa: CASSLDRAGDTQYF
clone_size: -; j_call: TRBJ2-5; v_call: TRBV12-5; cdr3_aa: CASGLAQTGGGETQYF